The source of this TCR beta chain is a study of blood T cells in healthy people across ages. Whole-study findings and limits: A strong correlation was found between TCR beta diversity and the percentage of naive T cells.

Primed by a sample-barcoded 5' primer and a J-beta primer mix, a second PCR proceeded for about 6 to 12 cycles. A single record per CDR3 protein comes from TCRdb applying MiXCR to the 5' RACE reads. The table lists about 1.5 million distinct CDR3 sequences, less than 45% of them singletons. CDR3 size: 13 residues. Trimming shortened V by 3 bases and J by 4 bases, and 7 bases separated the two germline ends. Germline values: CDR1 LGHDT, CDR2 YNNKEL (reference sequence). Many counts were recorded for this clonotype. Antigen specificity is unknown. The sample was blood. The rearrangement links TRBV3-1 to TRBJ1-5, with D possibly matching TRBD1 (5 bases). The sequence came from a woman in her late teens or twenties in good health. This CDR3 is CASSQGRNQPQHF. The CDR3 bases are TGTGCCAGCAGCCAGGGACGGAATCAGCCCCAGCATTTT.